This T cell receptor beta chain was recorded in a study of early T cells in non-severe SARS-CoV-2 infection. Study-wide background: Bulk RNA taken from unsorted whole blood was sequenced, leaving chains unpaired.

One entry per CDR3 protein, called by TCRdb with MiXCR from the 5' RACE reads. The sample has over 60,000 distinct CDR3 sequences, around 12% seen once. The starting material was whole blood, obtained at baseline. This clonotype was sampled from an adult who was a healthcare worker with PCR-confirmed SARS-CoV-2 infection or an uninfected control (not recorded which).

The CDR3 coding sequence is TGCAGTGCTAGAGATCGGAAGGGGACGTACTATGGCTACACCTTC. It codes for CSARDRKGTYYGYTF. This chain uses TRBV20-1 with TRBJ1-2; a possible D gene is TRBD1 (5 bases). The V end lost 0 bases, the J end lost 3 bases, and 14 bases lay between the germline ends. Germline V gene sequence: CDR1 DFQATT, CDR2 SNEGSKA (reference sequence). The CDR3 is 15 residues long.